The 2 T cell receptor beta chains given below trace back to one sample, sequenced in a study of blood T cell repertoires in COVID-19 (dated by TCRdb to the early 2020s). The library was prepared using the immunoSEQ multiplex PCR assay. The immuneACCESS repertoire file appears here via TCRdb, limited to in-frame rearrangements. These files lack a portion of the clones; in checked studies, under half of the deficit traces to unresolved V genes, and the cause of the others is not known. In this sample the table shows 7,000 to 8,500 clones, 88% of which occur a single time. The ten largest clones take up about 7% of the sample. Material for sequencing was peripheral blood. Every receptor here comes from a woman aged 45 to 65 with active or convalescent COVID-19.

The V gene is TRBV4-3, the J gene TRBJ2-7; possibly TRBD1 for D (5 bases). Germline CDR1 and CDR2: LGHNA and YSLEER. Trimming shortened V by 0 bases and J by 0 bases, and 12 bases separated the two germline ends. CDR3 length: 16 amino acids. The DNA for the CDR3 is TGCGCCAGCAGCCAAGATTCGGCCAGGGACTCCTACGAGCAGTACTTC. Encoded protein: CASSQDSARDSYEQYF.

CDR3 bases: TGCGCCAGCAGCTTGTCGAGGGGGAGCTCCTACAATGAGCAGTTCTTC. It yields the protein CASSLSRGSSYNEQFF. V usage is TRBV5-1 and J usage is TRBJ2-1, with D maybe TRBD1 (6 bases). Germline CDR1 and CDR2: SGHRS and YFSETQ. CDR3 length equals 16 residues. The V and J ends lost 1 base and 0 bases respectively, with 11 bases between them.